These 14 T cell receptor beta chains came from one sample sequenced in a study of graft-versus-host responses after intestinal transplantation. Libraries were prepared by immunoSEQ multiplex PCR; TCRdb keeps only in-frame clonotypes and omits some of them. In the table there are approximately 20,000 clones, roughly 92% of which are singletons. The source material was PBMCs, sampled approximately 250 days after intestinal transplant. The receptor set was obtained from a human patient who received an intestinal transplant, so some T cells may come from the graft donor.

CDR3 nucleotide sequence: TGCGCCAGCAGCCAAGAGGGTCGAGACAGGGGGCTCAATGAGCAGTTCTTC. Translation gives CASSQEGRDRGLNEQFF. This chain joins TRBV4-1 and TRBJ2-1, with 10 bases that match TRBD1. The germline CDR1 and CDR2 sequences are MGHRA and YSYEKL. The junction had 8 bases not matched to a gene; V was cut back by 0 bases and J by 6 bases. The CDR3 is 17 amino acids.

The gene calls are TRBV7-9 and TRBJ2-7; TRBD1 agrees at 8 bases. There are 15 residues in the CDR3. The ends lost 1 base at V and 3 bases at J; junction bases unmatched: 5. CDR1 is SEHNR and CDR2 is FQNEAQ in the germline V gene (reference sequence). CDR3 DNA: TGTGCCAGCAGCTTAGACGACAGGGGCTACTACGAGCAGTACTTC. Translated: CASSLDDRGYYEQYF.

This clone is medium-sized (0.01 to 0.1%) by share. V and J are TRBV7-5 and TRBJ2-7; the table's TRBD1 call for D was not verified on the DNA. TRBV7-5 is a pseudogene. This CDR3 is 14 amino acids long. The CDR3 DNA sequence: TGTGCCAGCAGCTTGGTGACAGGGACCTACGAGCAGTACTTC. It codes for CASSLVTGTYEQYF.

The rearrangement uses TRBV30 and TRBJ2-3; 9 bases map to TRBD2. Trimming cost V 4 bases and J 1 base; bases outside gene matches: 9. Germline V gene sequence: CDR1 GTSNPN, CDR2 SVGIG (reference sequence). This CDR3 has 16 amino acids. The CDR3 loop reads CAWTPPWTSGTDTQYF. For the CDR3, the DNA is TGTGCCTGGACGCCCCCTTGGACTAGCGGCACAGATACGCAGTATTTT.

This chain connects TRBV2 to TRBJ1-3; the D is unclear. Germline assignment: CDR1 SNHLY and CDR2 FYNNEI. Trimming pared 3 bases from V and 0 bases from J, leaving 12 bases between. The CDR3 runs 16 residues. The CDR3 coding sequence is TGTGCCAGCAGTGATGACGGGGAATTCTCTGGAAACACCATATATTTT. Translated: CASSDDGEFSGNTIYF.

This sequence joins TRBV10-3 and TRBJ1-1; tentative D call: TRBD1 (6 bases). Per germline, CDR1 ENHRY and CDR2 SYGVKD. This CDR3 contains 16 residues. V was trimmed by 2 bases and J by 0 bases, leaving 13 bases between them. Here the CDR3 DNA reads TGTGCCATCAGTGAGGTGCAGGGGATTTTGAACACTGAAGCTTTCTTT. Its translation is CAISEVQGILNTEAFF.

The rearrangement uses TRBV10-1 and TRBJ2-1, with TRBD2 matching 16 bases. Losses at the gene ends were 6 bases for V and 3 bases for J; bases not matched to a gene: 8. The CDR3 contains 18 residues. Germline V CDR1 and CDR2: WNHNN, SYGVQD (reference sequence). In DNA, the CDR3 is TGCGCCAGCAGCACGGGGACTAGCGGGAGGGCCATCTACAATGAGCAGTTCTTC. This codes for CASSTGTSGRAIYNEQFF.

The chain employs TRBV5-1 and TRBJ2-2; 8 positions match TRBD1. Trimming cost V 4 bases and J 5 bases; bases outside gene matches: 13. The CDR3 length is 17 residues. Germline CDR1 and CDR2: SGHRS and YFSETQ. This chain's CDR3 is CASSQIGQGARTGELFF. Written as DNA, the CDR3 is TGCGCCAGCAGCCAAATAGGGCAGGGGGCGCGGACCGGGGAGCTGTTTTTT. The whole variable domain, remainder taken from reference TRBV5-1 and TRBJ2-2, is KAGVTQTPRYLIKTRGQQVTLSCSPISGHRSVSWYQQTPGQGLQFLFEYFSETQRNKGNFPGRFSGRQFSNSRSEMNVSTLELGDSALYLCASSQIGQGARTGELFFGEGSRLTVL.

V gene TRBV18 combines with J gene TRBJ1-6; 9 nucleotides line up with TRBD1. CDR1 KGHSH and CDR2 LQKENI come from the germline V gene. This CDR3 is 15 amino acids long. The V gene end was trimmed by 3 bases and the J gene end by 9 bases; junction bases not matched to a gene: 6. As DNA, the CDR3 is TGTGCCAGCTCACCTCGGACAGGGGTCCCTTCACCCCTCCACTTT. Its translation: CASSPRTGVPSPLHF.

The V and J genes are TRBV5-1 and TRBJ2-3; 9 positions agree with TRBD2. Looked up from germline, CDR1 is SGHRS and CDR2 is YFSETQ. V was pared by 2 bases and J by 1 base, with 2 bases of the junction left unmatched. This CDR3 region has 15 residues. This CDR3 reads CASSLRTSGTDTQYF. Here the CDR3 DNA reads TGCGCCAGCAGCTTACGGACTAGCGGCACAGATACGCAGTATTTT.

The chain joins TRBV19 to TRBJ2-7, with 8 bases fitting TRBD2. Germline CDR1 and CDR2: LNHDA and SQIVND (reference sequence). The CDR3 is made up of 15 amino acids. J was trimmed by 2 bases and V by 3 bases; bases with no gene match: 6. In nucleotides, the CDR3 is TGTGCCAGTAGTATGGGACTAGGAGAGACCTACGAGCAGTACTTC. Translating it yields CASSMGLGETYEQYF.

The chain links TRBV30 to TRBJ2-3, with 8 bases aligning to TRBD2. CDR3 length: 16 amino acids. The J segment lost 4 bases and the V segment lost 1 base, leaving 10 bases of the junction unmatched. CDR1 is GTSNPN, CDR2 SVGIG, per germline (reference sequence). CDR3 residues: CAWSGYGAGVSDTQYF. The CDR3 nucleotides are TGTGCCTGGAGTGGATACGGAGCGGGAGTATCAGATACGCAGTATTTT.

The chain has TRBV28 and TRBJ1-6; possible D gene TRBD1, 6 bases. Per germline, CDR1 MDHEN and CDR2 SYDVKM. The CDR3 consists of 13 residues. Trimming removed 6 bases at V and 13 bases at J, with 16 bases between. CDR3 coding DNA: TGTGCCAGCAGCGGGACAAGAGGAGTCCCCCTCCACTTT. Translation gives CASSGTRGVPLHF.

The chain couples TRBV6-5 to TRBJ2-2; D possibly corresponds to TRBD2 (6 bases). Germline V gene lookup returns CDR1 MNHEY and CDR2 SVGAGI. V was trimmed by 7 bases and J by 4 bases, leaving 16 bases between them. This CDR3 comprises 15 residues. DNA of the CDR3: TGTGCCAGCAACGGGGGATGGGGGACCACCGGGGAGCTGTTTTTT. It specifies CASNGGWGTTGELFF.